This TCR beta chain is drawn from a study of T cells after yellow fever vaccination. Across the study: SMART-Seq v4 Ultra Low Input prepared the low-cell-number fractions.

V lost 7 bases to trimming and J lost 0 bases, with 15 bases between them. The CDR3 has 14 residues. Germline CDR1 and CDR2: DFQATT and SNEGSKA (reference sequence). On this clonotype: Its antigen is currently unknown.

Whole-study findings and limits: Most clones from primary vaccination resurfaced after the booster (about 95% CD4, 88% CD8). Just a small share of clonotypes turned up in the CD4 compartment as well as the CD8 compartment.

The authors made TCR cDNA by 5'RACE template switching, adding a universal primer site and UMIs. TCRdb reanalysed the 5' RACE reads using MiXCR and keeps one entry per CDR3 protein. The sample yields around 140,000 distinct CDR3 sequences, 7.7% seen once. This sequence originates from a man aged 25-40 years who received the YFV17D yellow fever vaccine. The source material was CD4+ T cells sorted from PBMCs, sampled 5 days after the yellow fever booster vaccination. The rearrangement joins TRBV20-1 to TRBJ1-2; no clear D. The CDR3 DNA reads TGCAGTGTCCGCGCGCGGCAGTCTAACTATGGCTACACCTTC. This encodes CSVRARQSNYGYTF.